This entry features one T cell receptor beta chain sequence. This clone may be a read error of a much larger clone one base away. This entry belongs to a study of blood T cells in healthy people across ages. A second PCR, run for roughly 7 to 11 cycles, used a sample-barcoded 5' primer plus a J-beta primer mix. TCRdb re-analysed the 5' RACE reads in MiXCR, keeping a single row per CDR3 protein. Among roughly 1.6 million distinct CDR3 sequences listed, roughly 32% were seen once. Germline V gene data show CDR1 as LGHDT and CDR2 as YNNKEL (reference sequence). This CDR3 spans 17 amino acids. V was clipped by 0 bases and J by 0 bases, with 12 bases between them.

This rearrangement joins TRBV3-1 to TRBJ2-1, with D perhaps TRBD1 (6 bases). Sequences were obtained from blood. The source of this sequence is a young woman in good health. The CDR3 protein is CASSQDRTASSYNEQFF. The CDR3 coding sequence is TGTGCCAGCAGCCAAGATAGGACAGCCAGCTCCTACAATGAGCAGTTCTTC.